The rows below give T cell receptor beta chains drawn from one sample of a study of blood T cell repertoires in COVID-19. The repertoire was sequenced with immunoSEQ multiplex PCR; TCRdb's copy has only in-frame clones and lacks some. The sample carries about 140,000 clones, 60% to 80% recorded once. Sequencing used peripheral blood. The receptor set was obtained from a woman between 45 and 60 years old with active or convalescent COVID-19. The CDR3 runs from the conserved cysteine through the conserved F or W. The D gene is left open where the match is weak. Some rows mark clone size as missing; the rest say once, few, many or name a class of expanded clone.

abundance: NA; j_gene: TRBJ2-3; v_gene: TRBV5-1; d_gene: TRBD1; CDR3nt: TGCGCCAGCAGCGATGGGGGACAGGGGCACACAGATACGCAGTATTTT; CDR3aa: CASSDGGQGHTDTQYF
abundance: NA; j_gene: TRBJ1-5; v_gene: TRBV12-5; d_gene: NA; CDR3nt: TGTGCTAGTGGTTTGGCCGTAACAGGAGTCAATCAGCCCCAGCATTTT; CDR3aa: CASGLAVTGVNQPQHF
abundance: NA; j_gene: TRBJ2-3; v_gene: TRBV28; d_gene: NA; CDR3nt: TGTGCCAGCAGTTTGCGGGGGCCCAGGTCCACAGATACGCAGTATTTT; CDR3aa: CASSLRGPRSTDTQYF
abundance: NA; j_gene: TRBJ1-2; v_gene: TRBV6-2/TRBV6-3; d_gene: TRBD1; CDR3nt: TGTGCCAGCAGTCCGGGACAGGACTACTATGGCTACACCTTC; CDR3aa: CASSPGQDYYGYTF
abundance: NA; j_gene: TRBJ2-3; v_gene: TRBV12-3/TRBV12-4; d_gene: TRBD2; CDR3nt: TGTGCCAGCGCTTGGGGGACTAGCCGGCATTTT; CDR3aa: CASAWGTSRHF
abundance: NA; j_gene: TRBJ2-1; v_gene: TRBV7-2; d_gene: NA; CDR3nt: TGTGCCAGCAGCTTCTCTCGGGAGTACAATGAGCAGTTCTTC; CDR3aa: CASSFSREYNEQFF
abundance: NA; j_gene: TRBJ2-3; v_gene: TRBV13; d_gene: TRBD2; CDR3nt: TGTGCCAGCAGTCAATCTAGCGGGGGGGCCGGATATACGCAGTATTTT; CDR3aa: CASSQSSGGAGYTQYF
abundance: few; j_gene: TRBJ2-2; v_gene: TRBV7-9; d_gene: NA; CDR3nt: TGTGCCAGCAGCTTCGGATACAGGGACACCGGGGAGCTGTTTTTT; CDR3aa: CASSFGYRDTGELFF
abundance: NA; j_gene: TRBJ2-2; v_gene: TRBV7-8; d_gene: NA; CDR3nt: TGTGCCAGCAGCTTAGTACGGGACACCGGGGAGCTGTTTTTT; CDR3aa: CASSLVRDTGELFF
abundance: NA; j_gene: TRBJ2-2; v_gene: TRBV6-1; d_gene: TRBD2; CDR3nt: TGTGCCAGCAGTGGGCTCTTACTAGCGGGGGGGCCGAACACCGGGGAGCTGTTTTTT; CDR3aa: CASSGLLLAGGPNTGELFF
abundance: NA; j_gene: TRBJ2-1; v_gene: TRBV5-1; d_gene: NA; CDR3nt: TGCGCCAGCAGGGCTACGGGACACCTCTCAAATGAGCAGTTCTTC; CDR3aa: CASRATGHLSNEQFF
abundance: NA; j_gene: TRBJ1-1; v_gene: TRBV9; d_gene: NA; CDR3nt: TGTGCCAGCAGCGTAGCACAGTTGAACACTGAAGCTTTCTTT; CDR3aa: CASSVAQLNTEAFF
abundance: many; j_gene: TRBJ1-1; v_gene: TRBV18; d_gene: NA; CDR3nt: TGTGCCAGCTCACCTTTCTGGACACGAGCTTTCTTT; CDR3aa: CASSPFWTRAFF
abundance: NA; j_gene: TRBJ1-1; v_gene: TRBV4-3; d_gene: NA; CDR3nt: TGCGCCAGCAGCCAAGATGCCACGGGCAGGGAAACTGAAGCTTTCTTT; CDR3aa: CASSQDATGRETEAFF
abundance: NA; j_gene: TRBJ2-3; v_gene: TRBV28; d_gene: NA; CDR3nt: TGTGCCAGCAGTCAAGGGGGGGCCACAGATACGCAGTATTTT; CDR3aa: CASSQGGATDTQYF
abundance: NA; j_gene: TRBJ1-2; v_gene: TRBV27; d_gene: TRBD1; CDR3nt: TGTGCCAGCGGGACAGGGGGCGCCGGCGGCTACACCTTC; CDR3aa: CASGTGGAGGYTF
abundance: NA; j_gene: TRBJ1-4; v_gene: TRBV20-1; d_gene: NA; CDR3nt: TGCAGTGCTAGTAACGGGAAACTGGGAAAACTGTTTTTT; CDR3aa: CSASNGKLGKLFF
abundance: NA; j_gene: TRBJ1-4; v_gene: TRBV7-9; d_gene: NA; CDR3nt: TGTGCCAGCACCGGGGGACTCTATGAAAAACTGTTTTTT; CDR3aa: CASTGGLYEKLFF
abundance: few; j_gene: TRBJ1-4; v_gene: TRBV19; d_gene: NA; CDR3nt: TGTGCCAGTAGTATTTTAGGCGCGGGCGAAAAACTGTTTTTT; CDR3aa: CASSILGAGEKLFF
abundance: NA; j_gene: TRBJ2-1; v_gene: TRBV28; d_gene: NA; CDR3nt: TGTGCCAGCAGTTTAGCCATTCGGAATGAGCAGTTCTTC; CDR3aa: CASSLAIRNEQFF
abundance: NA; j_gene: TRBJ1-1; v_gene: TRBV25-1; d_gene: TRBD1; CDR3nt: TGTGCCAGCAGAAGGACAGGGGGGACCACTGAAGCTTTCTTT; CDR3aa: CASRRTGGTTEAFF
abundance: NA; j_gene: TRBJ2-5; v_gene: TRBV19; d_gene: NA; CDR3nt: TGTGCCAGTAGTATAGGGTTGGAGGGGTCCCAAGAGACCCAGTACTTC; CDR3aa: CASSIGLEGSQETQYF
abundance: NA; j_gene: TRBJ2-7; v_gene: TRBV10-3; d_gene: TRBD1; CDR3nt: TGTGCCATGGGACAGGGACAGAACTACGAGCAGTACTTC; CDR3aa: CAMGQGQNYEQYF
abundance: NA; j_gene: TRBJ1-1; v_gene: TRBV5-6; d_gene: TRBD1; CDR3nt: TGTGCCAGCAGCTTTGACACAGGGGGGCACACTGAAGCTTTCTTT; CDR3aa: CASSFDTGGHTEAFF
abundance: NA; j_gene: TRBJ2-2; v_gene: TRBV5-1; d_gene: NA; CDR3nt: TGCGCCAGCTATACTAGCAGGGACTCCGGGGAGCTGTTTTTT; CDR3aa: CASYTSRDSGELFF
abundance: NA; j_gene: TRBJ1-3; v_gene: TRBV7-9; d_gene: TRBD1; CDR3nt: TGTGCCAGCAGCGACCGGACAGGAGGAAACACCATATATTTT; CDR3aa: CASSDRTGGNTIYF
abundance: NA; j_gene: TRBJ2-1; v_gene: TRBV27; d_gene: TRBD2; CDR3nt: TGTGCCAGCAGTTTCTTGTCTAGCGGGAGAGGCTACAATGAGCAGTTCTTC; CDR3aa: CASSFLSSGRGYNEQFF
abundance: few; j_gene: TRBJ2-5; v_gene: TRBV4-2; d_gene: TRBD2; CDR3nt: TGTGCCAGCAGCGGTACCCGGGGGCCTAGCGGGGCTGTGGAGACCCAGTACTTC; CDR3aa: CASSGTRGPSGAVETQYF
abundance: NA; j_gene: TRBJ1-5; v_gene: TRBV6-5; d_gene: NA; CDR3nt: TGTGCCAGCAAAGCTAGATTATTCGGCAATCAGCCCCAGCATTTT; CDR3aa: CASKARLFGNQPQHF
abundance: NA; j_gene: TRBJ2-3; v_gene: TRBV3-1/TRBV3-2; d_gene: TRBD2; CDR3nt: TGTGCCAGCAGCCAAGAGAGGGTAGCGGGAGAAACAGATACGCAGTATTTT; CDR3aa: CASSQERVAGETDTQYF
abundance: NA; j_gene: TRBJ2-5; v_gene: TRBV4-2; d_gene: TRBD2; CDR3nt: TGTGCCAGCAGCCAAGGAGGACTAGAGGAGACCCAGTACTTC; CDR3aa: CASSQGGLEETQYF
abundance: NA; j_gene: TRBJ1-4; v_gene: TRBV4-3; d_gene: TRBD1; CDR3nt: TGCGCCAGCAGCCAAGAAGCCAGAAAGGGGCAGGGGGATGAAAAACTGTTTTTT; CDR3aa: CASSQEARKGQGDEKLFF
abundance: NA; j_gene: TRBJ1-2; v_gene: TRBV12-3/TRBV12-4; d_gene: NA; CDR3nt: TGTGCCAGCAGTTTACGGGGTGACTATGGCTACACCTTC; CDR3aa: CASSLRGDYGYTF
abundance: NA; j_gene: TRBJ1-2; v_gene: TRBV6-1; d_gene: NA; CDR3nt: TGTGCCAGCAGTGAGGGGTTTGGGGGCTACTATGGCTACACCTTC; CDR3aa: CASSEGFGGYYGYTF
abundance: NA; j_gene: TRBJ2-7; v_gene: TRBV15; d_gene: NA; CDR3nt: TGTGCCACCAGCAGAGATGCCCGGACACGGACCTACGAGCAGTACTTC; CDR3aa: CATSRDARTRTYEQYF
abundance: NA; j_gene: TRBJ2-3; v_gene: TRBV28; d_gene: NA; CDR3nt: TGTGCCAGCGGGGCGGGACCCACAGATACGCAGTATTTT; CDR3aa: CASGAGPTDTQYF
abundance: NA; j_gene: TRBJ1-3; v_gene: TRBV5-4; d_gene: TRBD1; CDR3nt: TGTGCCAGCAGCCTATGGACAGGGGAAGATGGAAACACCATATATTTT; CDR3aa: CASSLWTGEDGNTIYF
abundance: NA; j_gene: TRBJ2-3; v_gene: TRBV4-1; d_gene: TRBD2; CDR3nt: TGCGCCAGCAGCTCGACTAGCGGGAGTAACACAGATACGCAGTATTTT; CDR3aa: CASSSTSGSNTDTQYF
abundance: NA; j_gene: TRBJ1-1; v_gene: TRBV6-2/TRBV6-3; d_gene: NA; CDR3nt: TGTGCCAGCAGCGAAGCGGGGCTAGGCACTGAAGCTTTCTTT; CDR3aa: CASSEAGLGTEAFF
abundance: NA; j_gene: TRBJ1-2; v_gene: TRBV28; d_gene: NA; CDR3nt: TGTGCCAGCAGTTTAGGGGGCGCGGACTATGGCTACACCTTC; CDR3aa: CASSLGGADYGYTF
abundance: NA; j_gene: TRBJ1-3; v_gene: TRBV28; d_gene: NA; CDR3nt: TGTGCCAGCAGCGCGGGGTCTGGAAACACCATATATTTT; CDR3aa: CASSAGSGNTIYF
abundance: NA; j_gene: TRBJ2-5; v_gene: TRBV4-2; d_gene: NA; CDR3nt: TGTGCCAGCAGCCAAGATCAAGGGGATGGGGAGACCCAGTACTTC; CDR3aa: CASSQDQGDGETQYF